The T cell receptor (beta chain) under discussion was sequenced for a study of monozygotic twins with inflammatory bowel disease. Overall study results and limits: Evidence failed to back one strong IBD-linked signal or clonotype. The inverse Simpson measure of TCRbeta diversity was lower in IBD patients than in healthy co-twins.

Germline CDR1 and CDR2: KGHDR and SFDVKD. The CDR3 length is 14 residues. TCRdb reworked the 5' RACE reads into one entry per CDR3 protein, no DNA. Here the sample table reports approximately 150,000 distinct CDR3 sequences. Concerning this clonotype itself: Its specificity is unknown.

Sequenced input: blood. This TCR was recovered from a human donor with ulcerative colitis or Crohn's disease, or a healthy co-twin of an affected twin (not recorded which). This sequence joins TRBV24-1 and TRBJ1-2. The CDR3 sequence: CATSDPGGFAGYTF.